The rows below give T cell receptor beta chains drawn from one sample of a study of cytomegalovirus exposure and HLA in healthy donors. Assay: immunoSEQ multiplex PCR; the TCRdb copy retains only in-frame clones and omits some. The table has approximately 110,000 clones, around 80% seen once. Sequenced sample: PBMCs. These receptors were obtained from a middle-aged man in good health and CMV-seronegative. The CDR3 runs from the conserved cysteine through the conserved F or W.

TRBV13	TRBJ1-4	CASSTSGGTNEKLFF
TRBV10-3	TRBJ2-7	CAISESIPSKEEQYF
TRBV5-4	TRBJ1-3	CASSLGRTAGNTIYF
TRBV2	TRBJ2-1	CASSGGVGEQFF
TRBV10-3	TRBJ1-6	CAISGQGDSNSPLHF
TRBV5-8	TRBJ1-2	CASSLTGVDYGYTF
TRBV7-9	TRBJ2-3	CASSLGFSGGTDTQYF
TRBV6-5	TRBJ2-5	CAIKGGNQETQYF
TRBV29-1	TRBJ2-7	CNALRRDYEQYF
TRBV9	TRBJ2-2	CASSVVNTGELLF
TRBV6-1	TRBJ2-7	CASTHSGTGYEQYF
TRBV5-6	TRBJ1-1	CASSPGAGTEAFF
TRBV6-5	TRBJ1-4	CASSWAPTNEKLFF
TRBV4-3	TRBJ1-2	CASSQEGRANYGYTF
TRBV6-1	TRBJ1-1	CASILDRENTEAFF
TRBV7-9	TRBJ2-7	CASSTPQGLNSYEQYF
TRBV30	TRBJ1-1	CAWSVALEAEAFF